This T cell receptor (beta chain) was retrieved from a study of cytomegalovirus exposure and HLA in healthy donors (dated by TCRdb to 2016 to 2017). Regarding the complete study: In an earlier analysis of approximately 640 of the donors, 250 to 350 Gb of sequence data and roughly 100 million unique TCR beta sequences from 180 million or so T cells were reported. An early release that covered about 600 HLA-typed donors contained around 330 gigabases of sequencing data and 85 million to 100 million unique TCR sequences. Of the approximately 370 genotyped donors, 75% to 85% were placed in the genetic ancestry cluster associated with self-reported Caucasian donors. The study aimed to test whether cataloging public T cell receptors could reveal signatures of past pathogen exposure. The study used immunosequencing to profile the T cell repertoires of 666 subjects and linked those repertoires to cytomegalovirus serostatus. Besides the first cohort of roughly 640 subjects, a separate validation cohort made up of roughly 120 different subjects was used. The study combined high-throughput TCR immunosequencing, statistical association of individual TCRs with disease status, and machine learning to predict cytomegalovirus infection status. A later analysis re-analyzed previously published TCR beta repertoires from roughly 690 donors and added high-resolution HLA genotyping to study TCR occurrence patterns. In the later analysis, no new phenotypic data were used to find candidate immune exposures; instead, reliance was placed on TCR beta sequences and their occurrence across donors. An earlier analysis of approximately 630 of the donors applied high-throughput TCR beta sequencing to assess whether each TCR beta V gene segment acted as functional or pseudogenic. Donor age, sex, ethnicity and CMV serostatus were compiled together with the repertoire data. Genome-wide SNP genotypes for about 65% of the roughly 670 donors were used in a later genetic analysis, which treated that subset as a discovery cohort. All discovery cohort repertoires had been generated using a single sequencing platform. HLA typing covered class I and class II loci at four-digit resolution. The number of donors typed differed by locus, with 629-630 for A, B, C, DRB1 and DQB1, 522 for DQA1, nearly 610 for DPA1, and some 440 for DPB1. A handful of DR-DQ haplotypes were handled as single units for association and clustering because linkage in the cohort was strong. On average, roughly 240,000 unique TCR beta nucleotide sequences were sequenced per donor among a few hundred genotyped donors of the cohort, with roughly 18% of those sequences being non-productive.

Summary of the overall study and its limitations: Presence/absence analyses assumed roughly uniform sequencing depth across donors, an assumption that may not hold. A further reported finding was that TCR beta sequences accurately predicted the HLA-A and HLA-B alleles for most subjects in the first cohort. The study listed 150 to 200 TCR beta chains as associated with cytomegalovirus. Strong co-occurrence of HLA alleles, especially DR and DQ, made assigning TCR associations to individual alleles difficult. HLA typing was unavailable for some donors at each locus, so association tests used only the typed subset. Most CMV-associated TCR beta chains appeared to be HLA-restricted in a later analysis, and the HLA associations seemed to be driven largely by CMV exposure. In a later analysis, 16,951 TCR beta sequences were associated with specific HLA alleles at a false discovery rate of 0.05. The classifier was reported to diagnose cytomegalovirus status with high specificity and sensitivity in both the original and validation cohorts. V-gene and J-gene trimming of TCR beta chains was associated with a missense DCLRE1C variant in a later genetic analysis, and the association was replicated in an independent cohort. While some public TCRs were present in many individuals, most TCR sequences turned up only very rarely across donors. Some IMGT-functional V segments, including TRBV6-2 and TRBV6-3, could not be distinguished by the 87-base-pair reads and were therefore excluded. In a later analysis, HLA-associated TCR beta chains showed more clonal expansion and lower generation probabilities than non-associated chains that were equally common. Because counts were too low, roughly 17 rarely observed V segments, including chromosome 9 orphons, were left out of the earlier analysis of about 500 of the donors. In a later analysis, several top co-occurrence clusters were reported to appear linked to parvovirus B19, influenza, CMV and Epstein-Barr virus. A cluster of highly shared sequence variants was judged likely to represent a technical artifact of the sequencing pipeline. A later analysis found that TCR association rates varied across HLA loci, with DRB1 alleles showing the most associated TCRs and HLA-C alleles the fewest. Immune exposure information for the cohort was limited to CMV serostatus. The cohort was sequenced for TCR beta chains only, and without alpha or paired-chain data the features that could be detected were limited. Linkage disequilibrium might explain the correlated functional status among segregating V segments, but an unknown experimental factor could not be ruled out. A later genetic analysis reported fewer N-insertions in productive TCRs among donors in an Asian-associated ancestry cluster than the 666-donor mean. A few of the identified cytomegalovirus-associated TCR beta chains were confirmed in vitro to be specific for cytomegalovirus antigens. An earlier analysis of around 500 of the donors showed that most TCR beta V segments appeared in productive rearrangements either about 87% or about 30% of the time, which broadly matched IMGT annotations. The authors suggested that the approach could potentially be generalized to other disease states and immunological phenotypes.

CDR1 and CDR2, per the germline V gene, are SQVTM and ANQGSEA. V and J are trimmed by 6 bases and 5 bases, and the gene matches miss 4 bases of the junction. The CDR3 starts with the cysteine, ends with the phenylalanine, and has 12 residues. Kept here is only the CDR3 DNA, which spans 36 bases and is read in frame from base 1. About this clone: There is no known antigen for this receptor. No qualities accompany the bases; no much larger clone lies one base away.

The cohort was made up of 500 to 850 healthy bone marrow donors. Cohort members were all nominally healthy when sampled, although unrecorded immune exposures were likely present. The donor was CMV seropositive and belonged to the group of 250 to 350 seropositive cohort members. Every donor gave a peripheral blood sample, and the peripheral blood mononuclear cells from that sample were used for TCR beta sequencing. Genomic DNA was extracted from the blood cell samples with the Qiagen DNeasy Blood Extraction Kit. The protocol used for the library was the immunoSEQ multiplex PCR assay. For the multiplex PCR, a mixture combining 60 forward primers for TCR Vbeta segments and 13 reverse primers for TCR Jbeta segments was used. The CDR3 region of rearranged TCR beta genes was amplified from genomic DNA with a multiplex PCR assay. The amplified TCR beta libraries were sequenced on the Illumina HiSeq System as 87-base-pair reads. The authors processed their data as follows. In a later analysis, 80 million or so unique TCR beta chains were counted across the approximately 640 repertoires, and roughly 10 million of these chains were shared by at least two donors. To remove PCR and sequencing errors, raw reads were error-corrected and collapsed into unique sequences using a nearest-neighbor algorithm that merged closely related sequences. CDR3 sequences were aligned to IMGT reference sequences to assign V, D and J gene segments. Each retained sequence needed at least a six-nucleotide match to both a V gene segment and a J gene segment. A rearrangement was called productive if the CDR3 had no stop codons and remained in frame with V and J, and every other rearrangement was called non-productive. Following IMGT convention, CDR3 was defined as the stretch from the second conserved V-encoded cysteine to the conserved J-encoded phenylalanine. The earlier analysis of fewer than 750 of the donors excluded sequences that lacked an unambiguous match to a single V gene segment. An earlier analysis of some 610 of the donors called V segments functional above 56.7% productive rearrangements and segregating when the between-donor standard deviation exceeded 5%. A statistical classification framework was developed to diagnose cytomegalovirus status using the catalog of TCR beta chain sequences. V and J gene assignment, in a later analysis, came from comparing TCR nucleotide sequences with IMGT/GENE-DB human TR gene sequences. Using the TCRdist pipeline, a later analysis assigned CDR3 sequences along with most-parsimonious VDJ recombination scenarios. In a later analysis, every TCR beta chain was defined by the combination of its CDR3 amino acid sequence and its V-gene family, and reads without a unique V-gene family were dropped. In a later analysis, 500 to 700 highly shared, low-generation-probability nucleotide sequences were removed to address suspected cross-contamination and a sequencing artifact. For each public chain, a later analysis derived a clonal expansion index from normalized ranks of inferred template counts within each repertoire. In a later analysis, generation probabilities were computed with a VDJ recombination model fitted to out-of-frame rearrangements, and the resulting probabilities were checked against IGoR. Hypergeometric tests were used in a later analysis to score TCR-TCR, TCR-HLA and TCR-CMV co-occurrence, with a repertoire-size bias correction applied to the TCR pairs. In a later analysis, false discovery rates were estimated by permuting HLA or CMV assignments 20 times. In a later analysis, co-occurring TCRs were grouped using DBSCAN, and TCRdist sequence similarity was added for clustering within HLA-allele-positive subsets. Co-occurrence clustering excluded repertoires with fewer than 30,000 or more than 120,000 public chains, plus five with anomalous nucleotide sharing. The immuneACCESS repertoire file appears here via TCRdb, limited to in-frame rearrangements. These files lack a portion of the clones; in checked studies, under half of the deficit traces to unresolved V genes, and the cause of the others is not known. V, J and clone size reflect that table, while D and trimming were determined from the DNA. The sample includes 200,000 to 250,000 clones, with more than 60% observed a single time. Clones ranked in the top ten supply around 2.9% of the sample.

The sequence was collected from a woman in her sixties in good health and CMV-seropositive. The chain links TRBV29-1 with TRBJ2-5; 9 central nucleotides agree with TRBD2. The specimen sequenced was PBMCs. The encoded CDR3 is CSVISGSETQYF. The DNA sequence follows: TGCAGCGTGATTAGCGGGAGTGAGACCCAGTACTTC.